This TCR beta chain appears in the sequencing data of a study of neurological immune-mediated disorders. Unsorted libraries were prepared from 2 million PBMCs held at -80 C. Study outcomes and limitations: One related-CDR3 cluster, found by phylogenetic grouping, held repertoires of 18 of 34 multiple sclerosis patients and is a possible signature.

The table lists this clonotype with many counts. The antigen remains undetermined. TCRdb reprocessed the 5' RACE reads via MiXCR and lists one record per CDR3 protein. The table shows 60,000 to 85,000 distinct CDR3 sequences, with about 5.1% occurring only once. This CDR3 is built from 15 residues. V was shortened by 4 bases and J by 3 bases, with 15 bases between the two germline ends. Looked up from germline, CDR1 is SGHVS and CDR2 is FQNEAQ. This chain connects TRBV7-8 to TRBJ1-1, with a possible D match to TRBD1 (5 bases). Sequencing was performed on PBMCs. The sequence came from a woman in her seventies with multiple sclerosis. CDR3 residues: CASSSWEDTHTEAFF. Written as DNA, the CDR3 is TGTGCCAGCAGCTCCTGGGAGGACACGCACACTGAAGCTTTCTTT.